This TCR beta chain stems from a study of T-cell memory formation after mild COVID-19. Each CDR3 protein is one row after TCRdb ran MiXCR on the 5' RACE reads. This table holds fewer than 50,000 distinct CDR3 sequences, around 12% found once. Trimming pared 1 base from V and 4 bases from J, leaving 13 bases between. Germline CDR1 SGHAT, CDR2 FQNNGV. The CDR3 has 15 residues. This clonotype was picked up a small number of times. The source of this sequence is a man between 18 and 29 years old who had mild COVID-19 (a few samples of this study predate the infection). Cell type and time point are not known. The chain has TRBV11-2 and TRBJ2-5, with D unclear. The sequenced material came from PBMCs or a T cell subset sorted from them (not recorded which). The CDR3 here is CASSLVDGVGETQYF. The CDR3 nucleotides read TGTGCCAGCAGCTTAGTAGATGGGGTGGGAGAGACCCAGTACTTC.